One and the same sample provided the 4 T cell receptor beta chains below, sequenced in a study of OX40 agonist ivuxolimab in advanced cancers. Receptors were amplified or captured by the immunoSEQ multiplex PCR assay. TCRdb stores this immuneACCESS table with in-frame sequences only. Part of the clones is absent; in the studies checked, under half of the shortfall reflects unresolved V genes, and no reason is known for the rest. This sample has about 68,000 clones in its table, and 91% of those were observed once. The ten largest make up about 0.3% of the sample. The specimen was CD4+ or CD8+ T cells sorted from blood, collected in a trial of the OX40 agonist ivuxolimab. The receptors originated from an adult with an advanced solid tumor such as melanoma, head and neck, liver or kidney cancer.

The V gene is TRBV9, the J gene TRBJ2-5; 11 bases map to TRBD2. The trim removed 0 bases at V and 1 base at J, leaving 2 bases unmatched. There are 16 residues in the CDR3. The germline CDR1 and CDR2 sequences are SGDLS and YYNGEE. The CDR3 DNA follows: TGTGCCAGCAGCGTAGACCTAGCGGGAGGCCAAGAGACCCAGTACTTC. Its protein is CASSVDLAGGQETQYF.

This chain connects TRBV11-2 to TRBJ2-7, with TRBD1 identical over 8 bases. This CDR3 is built from 16 residues. Losses at the gene ends were 3 bases for V and 1 base for J; bases not matched to a gene: 8. Germline CDR1 is SGHAT and CDR2 is FQNNGV. CDR3 residues: CASSFLSGTGSYEQYF. DNA of the CDR3: TGTGCCAGCAGCTTCCTCTCCGGGACAGGATCCTACGAGCAGTACTTC.

This sequence joins TRBV2 and TRBJ1-5; D call uncertain. V was pared by 9 bases and J by 0 bases, with 9 bases between. Germline CDR1 and CDR2: SNHLY and FYNNEI. This CDR3 is 13 amino acids long. The CDR3 reads CASNYYSNQPQHF. DNA for the CDR3: TGTGCCAGTAATTATTATAGCAATCAGCCCCAGCATTTT.

J is TRBJ1-2 and V is TRBV6-1; TRBD1 aligns across 9 bases. J was trimmed by 6 bases and V by 2 bases; bases with no gene match: 13. Germline CDR1 MNHNS, CDR2 SASEGT. The CDR3 runs to 17 residues. The CDR3 nucleotides are TGTGCCAGCAGTGAACCGGGACAGGGTTGGGAGTTTCATGGCTACACCTTC. Its protein product is CASSEPGQGWEFHGYTF.